This is a list of T cell receptor beta chains from one sample in a study of T-cell reconstitution after alpha-beta-depleted transplantation in children. TCRdb re-analysed the PCR reads in MiXCR, keeping a single row per CDR3 protein. The data hold around 420,000 distinct CDR3 sequences, with around 15% observed a single time. The specimen comprised PBMCs, mostly from graft donor cells, sampled 360 days after TCRalphabeta/CD19-depleted stem cell transplant. All receptors derive from a boy less than two years old who had a stem cell transplant for Wiskott-Aldrich syndrome, so the T cells may come from the graft donor. Both conserved end residues are part of each CDR3. D genes are given only for firm matches. The size entry is marked missing in some rows and otherwise reads once, few, many or a size class.

d_call: TRBD2; clone_size: few; v_call: TRBV10-3; j_call: TRBJ2-1; cdr3_nt: TGTGCCATCAGTGAGGGACTAGCGGGAGGGCCCTCCTACAATGAGCAGTTCTTC; cdr3_aa: CAISEGLAGGPSYNEQFF
d_call: -; clone_size: few; v_call: TRBV25-1; j_call: TRBJ2-1; cdr3_nt: TGTGCCAGCAGTGAGCAGTCTCGGGGCAATGAGCAGTTCTTC; cdr3_aa: CASSEQSRGNEQFF
d_call: -; clone_size: few; v_call: TRBV4-3; j_call: TRBJ2-1; cdr3_nt: TGCGCCAGCAGCTATACTAGCAACAATGAGCAGTTCTTC; cdr3_aa: CASSYTSNNEQFF
d_call: -; clone_size: -; v_call: TRBV24-1; j_call: TRBJ2-2; cdr3_nt: TGTGCCACCAGTGATTTCAAGTCGGGGCACCGGGAGCTGTTTTTT; cdr3_aa: CATSDFKSGHRELFF
d_call: -; clone_size: -; v_call: TRBV20-1; j_call: TRBJ1-1; cdr3_nt: TGCAGTGCTAGAGAAGTAACAGGGTCGGATGAAGCTTTCTTT; cdr3_aa: CSAREVTGSDEAFF
d_call: TRBD2; clone_size: many; v_call: TRBV2; j_call: TRBJ2-1; cdr3_nt: TGTGCCAGCAGTGAGCTAGCGGGATTTGGGGATGAGCAGTTCTTC; cdr3_aa: CASSELAGFGDEQFF
d_call: -; clone_size: few; v_call: TRBV12-3/TRBV12-4; j_call: TRBJ1-4; cdr3_nt: TGTGCCAGCAGTTTTAGGGACAAGGAAGGCGAAAAACTGTTTTTT; cdr3_aa: CASSFRDKEGEKLFF
d_call: TRBD2; clone_size: -; v_call: TRBV12-3/TRBV12-4; j_call: TRBJ2-5; cdr3_nt: TGTGCCAGCAGTTCAGCTAGCGGGAGAGGTGGAGAGACCCAGTACTTC; cdr3_aa: CASSSASGRGGETQYF
d_call: -; clone_size: -; v_call: TRBV2; j_call: TRBJ2-4; cdr3_nt: TGTGCCAGCAGCGGGAAAAACATTCAGTACTTC; cdr3_aa: CASSGKNIQYF
d_call: TRBD2; clone_size: few; v_call: TRBV10-1; j_call: TRBJ2-3; cdr3_nt: TGCGCCAGCAGTTCGTTAAAACTAGCGGGAGAGTCTACAGATACGCAGTATTTT; cdr3_aa: CASSSLKLAGESTDTQYF
d_call: -; clone_size: -; v_call: TRBV10-3; j_call: TRBJ2-7; cdr3_nt: TGTGCCATTACGAACCGGGACAGGACTAGCGAAGGGCAGTACTTC; cdr3_aa: CAITNRDRTSEGQYF
d_call: -; clone_size: few; v_call: TRBV15; j_call: TRBJ1-1; cdr3_nt: TGTGCCACCAGCAGAGGTCGTACAGGTATTCCCAGAGCTTTCTTT; cdr3_aa: CATSRGRTGIPRAFF
d_call: TRBD2; clone_size: few; v_call: TRBV7-9; j_call: TRBJ2-1; cdr3_nt: TGTGCCAGCAGCTTAGGTAGCGGGAGCTTCAATGAGCAGTTCTTC; cdr3_aa: CASSLGSGSFNEQFF
d_call: TRBD1; clone_size: few; v_call: TRBV10-3; j_call: TRBJ2-5; cdr3_nt: TGTGCCATCAGTGAAGGGGCAGGGGGTGAGACCCAGTACTTC; cdr3_aa: CAISEGAGGETQYF
d_call: TRBD2; clone_size: -; v_call: TRBV4-3; j_call: TRBJ2-2; cdr3_nt: TGCGCCAGCAGCCAAGGTTCAGGACCCAGCGGGGCCGGGGAGCTGTTTTTT; cdr3_aa: CASSQGSGPSGAGELFF
d_call: TRBD1; clone_size: -; v_call: TRBV3-1; j_call: TRBJ2-1; cdr3_nt: TGTGCCAGCGGCTCCGGGACAGGGCCTTACAATGAGCAGTTCTTC; cdr3_aa: CASGSGTGPYNEQFF
d_call: TRBD1; clone_size: few; v_call: TRBV20-1; j_call: TRBJ2-7; cdr3_nt: TGCAGTGCCTCCGGGACAGGGACCCCTTACTACGAGCAGTACTTC; cdr3_aa: CSASGTGTPYYEQYF
d_call: TRBD1; clone_size: -; v_call: TRBV5-1; j_call: TRBJ2-7; cdr3_nt: TGCGCCAGCAGCTTGGCCCCGGGACAGAAAATTGCCTCCTACGAGCAGTACTTC; cdr3_aa: CASSLAPGQKIASYEQYF
d_call: -; clone_size: -; v_call: TRBV7-8; j_call: TRBJ2-3; cdr3_nt: TGTGCCAGCAGCCCCCACTCAGATACGCAGTATTTT; cdr3_aa: CASSPHSDTQYF
d_call: -; clone_size: few; v_call: TRBV28; j_call: TRBJ2-7; cdr3_nt: TGTGCCAGCAGTTTAACGGCAGAGAGCGAGCAGTACTTC; cdr3_aa: CASSLTAESEQYF
d_call: -; clone_size: -; v_call: TRBV6-1; j_call: TRBJ2-6; cdr3_nt: TGTGCCAGCAGCGCTCGGTGGGCCAACGTCCTGACTTTC; cdr3_aa: CASSARWANVLTF
d_call: TRBD2; clone_size: -; v_call: TRBV5-1; j_call: TRBJ2-2; cdr3_nt: TGCGCCAGCAGCTTTCTAGCGGGGCACAGAGGCTCCGGGGAGCTGTTTTTT; cdr3_aa: CASSFLAGHRGSGELFF
d_call: -; clone_size: -; v_call: TRBV7-2; j_call: TRBJ2-7; cdr3_nt: TGTGCCAGCAGCCCGATGACAGGGAGGGGGGAGCAGTACTTC; cdr3_aa: CASSPMTGRGEQYF
d_call: -; clone_size: -; v_call: TRBV28; j_call: TRBJ2-7; cdr3_nt: TGTGCCAGCAGTTTATTGAGGACAGTCTCCTACGAGCAGTACTTC; cdr3_aa: CASSLLRTVSYEQYF
d_call: TRBD1; clone_size: many; v_call: TRBV24-1; j_call: TRBJ2-3; cdr3_nt: TGTGCCACCAGTGAGGGGACAGGGGTGGGTACAGATACGCAGTATTTT; cdr3_aa: CATSEGTGVGTDTQYF
d_call: -; clone_size: -; v_call: TRBV3-1; j_call: TRBJ2-3; cdr3_nt: TGTGCCAGCAGCCAAAAAACACACACAGATACGCAGTATTTT; cdr3_aa: CASSQKTHTDTQYF
d_call: -; clone_size: few; v_call: TRBV3-1; j_call: TRBJ2-1; cdr3_nt: TGTGCCAGCAGCCAAGCGGCGCCCTCCTACAATGAGCAGTTCTTC; cdr3_aa: CASSQAAPSYNEQFF
d_call: -; clone_size: -; v_call: TRBV28; j_call: TRBJ2-4; cdr3_nt: TGTGCCAGCAGAACCCGAAGGGGAGCCCAAAACATTCAGTACTTC; cdr3_aa: CASRTRRGAQNIQYF
d_call: -; clone_size: -; v_call: TRBV5-1; j_call: TRBJ2-5; cdr3_nt: TGCGCCAGCAGCGCGTTGGGAGAGACCCAGTACTTC; cdr3_aa: CASSALGETQYF
d_call: TRBD1; clone_size: -; v_call: TRBV28; j_call: TRBJ1-5; cdr3_nt: TGTGCCAGCAGTGTAGGGGGCCTTAGCAATCAGCCCCAGCATTTT; cdr3_aa: CASSVGGLSNQPQHF
d_call: -; clone_size: -; v_call: TRBV6-2/TRBV6-3; j_call: TRBJ2-1; cdr3_nt: TGTGCCAGCACCGTAAGGAATGAGCAGTTCTTC; cdr3_aa: CASTVRNEQFF
d_call: -; clone_size: -; v_call: TRBV7-2; j_call: TRBJ2-3; cdr3_nt: TGTGCCAGCAGCAATCCCTTAAGGGGGTTCACAGATACGCAGTATTTT; cdr3_aa: CASSNPLRGFTDTQYF
d_call: -; clone_size: -; v_call: TRBV19; j_call: TRBJ2-1; cdr3_nt: TGTGCCAGTAGTCCTTATCCCCATTGGGTAAATGAGCAGTTCTTC; cdr3_aa: CASSPYPHWVNEQFF
d_call: -; clone_size: -; v_call: TRBV6-2/TRBV6-3; j_call: TRBJ2-3; cdr3_nt: TGTGCCAGCAGCCGAGGGGTAATCAGCACAGATACGCAGTATTTT; cdr3_aa: CASSRGVISTDTQYF
d_call: -; clone_size: once; v_call: TRBV2; j_call: TRBJ2-2; cdr3_nt: TGTGCCAGCAGCGCAGGGCGGAGGAAGGCCGGGGAGCTGTTTTTT; cdr3_aa: CASSAGRRKAGELFF
d_call: -; clone_size: -; v_call: TRBV5-1; j_call: TRBJ2-2; cdr3_nt: TGCGCCAGCAGCTTGGGTGGTTACCGCCTGGCCGGGGAGCTGTTTTTT; cdr3_aa: CASSLGGYRLAGELFF
d_call: -; clone_size: -; v_call: TRBV11-2; j_call: TRBJ2-3; cdr3_nt: TGTGCCAGCAGCTCCTACAACGCTACGCAGTATTTT; cdr3_aa: CASSSYNATQYF
d_call: TRBD2; clone_size: -; v_call: TRBV29-1; j_call: TRBJ2-5; cdr3_nt: TGCAGCGTTGCGGGGGGGGGTCAAGAGACCCAGTACTTC; cdr3_aa: CSVAGGGQETQYF
d_call: TRBD1; clone_size: few; v_call: TRBV7-8; j_call: TRBJ2-5; cdr3_nt: TGTGCCAGCAGCTTAGCGGGGGGACAGGGGAGCGAGACCCAGTACTTC; cdr3_aa: CASSLAGGQGSETQYF